The 18 T cell receptor beta chains reported below all come from one sample, sequenced in a study of T cells in Graves' hyperthyroidism and ophthalmopathy (dated by TCRdb to between 2018 and 2020). The library was built by means of multiplex PCR. The sample was run on an Illumina HiSeq 2000. The TCR beta CDR3 regions were amplified from RNA transcripts. The first round of RT-PCR for the TCR CDR3 was performed with the HTBI primer set and the Qiagen OneStep RT-PCR kit. TCRdb trimmed public reads at Q25 via fastp, called clones via MiXCR and kept in-frame beta chains. Rows with one shared CDR3 protein collapse into an entry with the most common genes and DNA. Recorded for this sample are 500,000 to 700,000 distinct CDR3 sequences; around 15% of them occurred a single time. Under 20% of the sample is in the top ten clones. Sequenced input: blood. Receptor source: a woman between 18 and 29 years old with Graves' hyperthyroidism.

Points on this clonotype: This clone may be a read error of a much larger clone one base away. The rearrangement uses TRBV6-2 or TRBV6-3 and TRBJ2-7, with 14 bases identical to TRBD2. With V trimmed by 7 bases and J by 7 bases, 3 bases remained unmatched. This CDR3 has 13 residues. The germline V gene encodes CDR1 MNHEY and CDR2 SVGEGT. The CDR3 reads CASKGTSGSEQYF. The CDR3 bases are TGTGCCAGCAAAGGGACTAGCGGGAGTGAGCAGTACTTC.

To note about this clonotype: A read error is possible here, since a much larger clone lies one base away. The V and J genes are TRBV5-1 and TRBJ1-4, with 7 bases matching TRBD1. The germline CDR1 and CDR2 sequences are SGHRS and YFSETQ. The length of the CDR3 is 16 residues. CDR3 protein: CASSLRGTARDENLFF. The DNA for the CDR3 is TGCGCCAGCAGCTTGAGAGGGACAGCCCGTGATGAAAACCTGTTTTTT.

This clonotype was detected only a few times. The chain uses TRBV20-1 and TRBJ2-1; D call uncertain. The V end lost 0 bases, the J end lost 2 bases, and 11 bases lay between the germline ends. From germline, CDR1 is DFQATT and CDR2 SNEGSKA (reference sequence). The CDR3 covers 15 residues. The CDR3 DNA reads TGCAGTGCTAGAGATCTGGTAGCCCCCTACAATGAGCAGTTCTTC. This gives the protein CSARDLVAPYNEQFF.

This clonotype was counted ten times or more. This chain uses TRBV27 with TRBJ2-2, with 9 nucleotides matching TRBD1. V was pared by 6 bases and J by 1 base, with 6 bases of the junction left unmatched. The CDR3 totals 16 residues. Germline loops: CDR1 MNHEY, CDR2 SMNVEV (reference sequence). CDR3 DNA: TGTGCCAGCAGCCGACCGGGACAGGGGAACACCGGGGAGCTGTTTTTT. It yields the protein CASSRPGQGNTGELFF.

This clonotype was counted between two and nine times. The gene calls are TRBV5-6 and TRBJ1-1; TRBD1 agrees at 8 bases. Germline CDR1 SGHDT, CDR2 YYEEEE. The CDR3 spans 15 residues. V was clipped by 4 bases and J by 6 bases; unmatched bases: 11. CDR3 residues: CASSPRTGPLSEAFF. The CDR3 region has the DNA TGTGCCAGCAGCCCAAGGACAGGGCCGCTCTCTGAAGCTTTCTTT. Filled out from reference TRBV5-6 and TRBJ1-1, the complete variable domain reads DAGVTQSPTHLIKTRGQQVTLRCSPKSGHDTVSWYQQALGQGPQFIFQYYEEEERQRGNFPDRFSGHQFPNYSSELNVNALLLGDSALYLCASSPRTGPLSEAFFGQGTRLTVV.

This clonotype was observed a few times. The rearrangement uses TRBV6-5 and TRBJ2-3, with 7 positions matching TRBD1. Unmatched junction bases numbered 3, after V lost 6 bases and J lost 3 bases. The germline gives CDR1 MNHEY, CDR2 SVGAGI. The CDR3 length is 13 residues. CDR3 region: CASSRGMTDTQYF. In nucleotides, the CDR3 is TGTGCCAGCAGCAGGGGGATGACAGATACGCAGTATTTT.

This chain uses TRBV6-1 with TRBJ2-3, with TRBD1 matching 7 bases. Trimming cost V 5 bases and J 1 base; bases outside gene matches: 12. The CDR3 sequence is 17 residues long. Per germline, CDR1 MNHNS and CDR2 SASEGT. CDR3 in DNA: TGTGCCAGCAGTCCCAGCGCCGGAGGACAGGGCACAGATACGCAGTATTTT. Translated: CASSPSAGGQGTDTQYF.

This clonotype was detected ten times or more. This chain links TRBV11-2 with TRBJ1-5; D call uncertain. Germline V gene sequence: CDR1 SGHAT, CDR2 FQNNGV. V lost 0 bases, J lost 1 base, and 4 bases lay in between. The CDR3 totals 14 residues. CDR3 sequence: CASSLDRSNQPQHF. CDR3 DNA sequence: TGTGCCAGCAGCTTAGACCGGAGCAATCAGCCCCAGCATTTT.

The chain joins TRBV15 to TRBJ1-2; D perhaps matches TRBD1 (5 bases). This CDR3 is built from 15 residues. CDR1 LNHNV and CDR2 YYDKDF come from the germline V gene (reference sequence). V lost 5 bases to trimming and J lost 1 base, with 14 bases between them. The CDR3 sequence is CATSPEGRLNYGYTF. For the CDR3, the DNA is TGTGCCACCAGCCCCGAGGGGCGCCTTAACTATGGCTACACCTTC.

CDR3 coding DNA: TGTGCCAGCAGTGTGGATAAGGACACTGAAGCTTTCTTT. It yields the protein CASSVDKDTEAFF. This chain connects TRBV6-4 to TRBJ1-1; D uncertain. The CDR3 runs to 13 residues. Germline loops: CDR1 MRHNA, CDR2 SNTAGT. V lost 4 bases and J 3 bases, leaving 9 bases between the germline ends.

This clonotype was counted ten times or more. CDR3 sequence reads: CASSYAVVRLEGYTF. In DNA, the CDR3 is TGTGCCAGCAGTTACGCGGTGGTCCGGTTGGAGGGCTACACCTTC. The J gene is TRBJ1-2, the V gene TRBV6-2 or TRBV6-3, with D unresolved. CDR1 MNHEY and CDR2 SVGEGT come from the germline V gene. Trimming removed 2 bases from V and 8 bases from J, with 18 bases in between. The length of the CDR3 is 15 residues.

This clonotype showed up just a few times. The chain recombines TRBV2 with TRBJ1-5; D remains ambiguous. This CDR3 spans 13 amino acids. CDR1 is SNHLY and CDR2 is FYNNEI in the germline V gene. Trimming left V 8 bases short and J 4 bases short, with 12 bases between. CDR3: CASVAGINQPQHF. Written as DNA, the CDR3 is TGTGCCAGCGTGGCCGGGATTAATCAGCCCCAGCATTTT. Looking up the rest from reference TRBV2 and TRBJ1-5 gives the full variable domain: EPEVTQTPSHQVTQMGQEVILRCVPISNHLYFYWYRQILGQKVEFLVSFYNNEISEKSEIFDDQFSVERPDGSNFTLKIRSTKLEDSAMYFCASVAGINQPQHFGDGTRLSIL.

Only a few counts were recorded for this clonotype. The chain joins TRBV7-9 to TRBJ1-1; 7 bases are a match to TRBD1. The CDR3 totals 15 residues. The ends lost 5 bases at V and 5 bases at J; junction bases unmatched: 11. The germline V gene has CDR1 SEHNR and CDR2 FQNEAQ (reference sequence). Here the CDR3 reads CASSPMTGLNTEAFF. For the CDR3, the DNA is TGTGCCAGCAGCCCTATGACAGGGTTAAATACTGAAGCTTTCTTT. The entire variable domain, with the rest obtained from reference TRBV7-9 and TRBJ1-1, is as follows: DTGVSQNPRHKITKRGQNVTFRCDPISEHNRLYWYRQTLGQGPEFLTYFQNEAQLEKSRLLSDRFSAERPKGSFSTLEIQRTEQGDSAMYLCASSPMTGLNTEAFFGQGTRLTVV.

The chain carries TRBV20-1 and TRBJ2-3, with TRBD2 as a possible D gene (7 bases). CDR3 size: 15 residues. Germline assignment: CDR1 DFQATT and CDR2 SNEGSKA (reference sequence). V was clipped by 6 bases and J by 2 bases, with 18 bases between them. The chain's CDR3 is CSAKRGGSVTDTQYF. The CDR3 DNA reads as TGCAGTGCAAAGAGGGGGGGCTCGGTCACAGATACGCAGTATTTT.

This clonotype was seen many times. The chain couples TRBV6-2 or TRBV6-3 to TRBJ1-2; D uncertain. The V end lost 2 bases, the J end lost 4 bases, and 14 bases lay between the germline ends. The CDR3 totals 15 residues. CDR1 is MNHEY and CDR2 is SVGEGT in the germline V gene. The CDR3 here is CASSYGPTLVYGYTF. The CDR3 region has the DNA TGTGCCAGCAGTTACGGACCCACTCTCGTCTATGGCTACACCTTC.

There are many counts of this clonotype. V gene TRBV24-1 combines with J gene TRBJ2-5, with 7 bases aligning to TRBD1. V dropped 4 bases and J dropped 0; count of bases not matched to a gene: 4. The CDR3 loop spans 15 amino acids. CDR1 and CDR2 from the germline V gene are KGHDR and SFDVKD. DNA for the CDR3: TGTGCCACCAGTGACCTTCAGGGGGACCAAGAGACCCAGTACTTC. It yields the protein CATSDLQGDQETQYF.

This clonotype was picked up a small number of times. V gene TRBV6-5 combines with J gene TRBJ1-5, with 8 bases lining up with TRBD1. The J segment lost 0 bases and the V segment lost 5 bases, leaving 6 bases of the junction unmatched. CDR1 MNHEY and CDR2 SVGAGI come from the germline V gene. The CDR3 is 16 residues long. This CDR3 reads CASSHGQGRSNQPQHF. CDR3 DNA: TGTGCCAGCAGTCACGGACAGGGTCGTAGCAATCAGCCCCAGCATTTT.

This clonotype was seen a handful of times. The genes are TRBV27 and TRBJ1-2, with D uncertain. This CDR3 spans 16 amino acids. In germline, CDR1 is MNHEY, CDR2 SMNVEV (reference sequence). V shed 1 base and J shed 1 base, with 13 bases lying between them. The CDR3 sequence: CASSLYPGKGNYGYTF. CDR3 nucleotide sequence: TGTGCCAGCAGTTTATATCCCGGGAAGGGTAACTATGGCTACACCTTC.